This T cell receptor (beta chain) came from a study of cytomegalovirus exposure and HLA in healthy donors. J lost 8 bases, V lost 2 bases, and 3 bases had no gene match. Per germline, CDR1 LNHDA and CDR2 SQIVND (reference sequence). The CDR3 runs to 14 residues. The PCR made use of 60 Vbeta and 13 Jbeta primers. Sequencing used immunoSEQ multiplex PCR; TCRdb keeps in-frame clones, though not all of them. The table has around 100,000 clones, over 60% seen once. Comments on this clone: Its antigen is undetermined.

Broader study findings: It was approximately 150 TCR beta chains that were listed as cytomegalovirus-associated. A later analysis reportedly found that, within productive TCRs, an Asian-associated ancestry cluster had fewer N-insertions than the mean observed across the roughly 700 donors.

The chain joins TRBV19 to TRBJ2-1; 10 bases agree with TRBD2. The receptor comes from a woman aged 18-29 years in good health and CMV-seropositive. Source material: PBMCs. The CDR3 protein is CASSILAGAYEQFF. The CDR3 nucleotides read TGTGCCAGTAGTATACTAGCGGGGGCCTATGAGCAGTTCTTC.